The 27 T cell receptor beta chains below all came from one sample that was sequenced in a study of blood T cell repertoires in COVID-19. Clones were read by immunoSEQ multiplex PCR, and TCRdb kept only the in-frame ones, dropping some. The sample shows roughly 49,000 clones, over 90% of them seen only once. The sequenced sample consisted of peripheral blood. These receptors all come from an elderly woman with acute or convalescent COVID-19.

CDR3 bases: TGCGCCAGCAGCGACGCCTCGACAGGTTATGGCTACACCTTC. Its protein is CASSDASTGYGYTF. This chain connects TRBV4-3 to TRBJ1-2, with D perhaps matching TRBD1 (6 bases). The V end lost 5 bases, the J end lost 5 bases, and 15 bases lay between the germline ends. Germline V lookup: CDR1 LGHNA, CDR2 YSLEER. CDR3 length equals 14 residues.

The rearrangement links TRBV5-6 to TRBJ1-6; perhaps TRBD1 as D (6 bases). This CDR3 contains 15 residues. V lost 0 bases to trimming and J lost 12 bases, with 16 bases between them. Germline loops: CDR1 SGHDT, CDR2 YYEEEE. CDR3 protein: CASSLGQETWGPLHF. CDR3 bases: TGTGCCAGCAGCTTGGGACAGGAGACCTGGGGACCCCTCCACTTT.

The chain combines TRBV13 with TRBJ1-1; the D is unclear. Germline V gene sequence: CDR1 PRHDT, CDR2 FYEKMQ (reference sequence). The V end lost 3 bases, the J end lost 3 bases, and 8 bases lay between the germline ends. This CDR3 region has 13 residues. CDR3: CASSFSGDTEAFF. In DNA form, the CDR3 reads TGTGCCAGCAGCTTCAGCGGTGACACTGAAGCTTTCTTT.

J is TRBJ1-1 and V is TRBV30; D is possibly TRBD1 (6 bases). CDR3 length equals 12 residues. The germline gives CDR1 GTSNPN, CDR2 SVGIG (reference sequence). V was cut by 0 bases and J by 6 bases, with 8 bases left in between. Here the CDR3 reads CAWSVQGAEAFF. The CDR3 DNA follows: TGTGCCTGGAGTGTACAGGGTGCTGAAGCTTTCTTT.

V usage is TRBV6-2 or TRBV6-3 and J usage is TRBJ2-1, with 12 bases aligning to TRBD2. Looked up from germline, CDR1 is MNHEY and CDR2 is SVGEGT. Unmatched junction bases numbered 9, after V lost 0 bases and J lost 0 bases. The CDR3 has 20 amino acids. The CDR3 sequence: CASSYSRGLAGGSSYNEQFF. CDR3 in DNA: TGTGCCAGCAGTTACTCAAGGGGGCTAGCGGGAGGGAGCTCCTACAATGAGCAGTTCTTC.

V and J are TRBV7-2 and TRBJ2-5; 10 bases are a match to TRBD2. The CDR3 is made up of 15 amino acids. The ends lost 5 bases at V and 6 bases at J; junction bases unmatched: 9. CDR1 and CDR2 (germline): SGHTA, FQGNSA. The CDR3 DNA reads TGTGCCAGCAGCCCCCTAGCGGGAGTCGGGAAGACCCAGTACTTC. Translating gives CASSPLAGVGKTQYF.

The chain carries TRBV6-8 and TRBJ2-7; D remains unclear. Deletions cut 6 bases from V and 6 bases from J, with 27 bases between. The CDR3 loop spans 17 amino acids. Germline CDR1 reads MNHGY; CDR2 reads SAAAGT. As DNA, the CDR3 is TGTGCCAGCAGATCAGCCCCCTGGAGCCCTACCTCTGTCGAGCAGTACTTC. Translated, it gives CASRSAPWSPTSVEQYF.

The DNA for the CDR3 is TGTGCCAGCAGACGACAGGGGCTCTCCTACGAGCAGTACTTC. Translating gives CASRRQGLSYEQYF. The rearrangement joins TRBV6-5 to TRBJ2-7; 8 positions agree with TRBD1. The CDR3 has 14 residues. Germline CDR1 and CDR2: MNHEY and SVGAGI. Trimming cost V 6 bases and J 0 bases; bases outside gene matches: 4.

A few counts support this clone. The genes are TRBV6-2 or TRBV6-3 and TRBJ2-7, with D possibly matching TRBD2 (6 bases). The CDR3 covers 14 residues. The germline CDR1 and CDR2 sequences are MNHEY and SVGEGT. Trimming pared 4 bases from V and 4 bases from J, leaving 14 bases between. Here the CDR3 DNA reads TGTGCCAGCAGTTCGGACTACACCCCATACGAGCAGTACTTC. Its translation is CASSSDYTPYEQYF.

The chain links TRBV7-2 to TRBJ2-1; D is unresolved. Trimming stripped 1 base from V and 9 bases from J, with 10 bases between. The CDR3 runs to 13 residues. Germline lookup yields CDR1 SGHTA and CDR2 FQGNSA. CDR3 protein: CASSLGDISEQFF. The CDR3 DNA sequence: TGTGCCAGCAGCTTAGGAGACATAAGTGAGCAGTTCTTC.

The rearrangement uses TRBV5-1 and TRBJ2-5, with D possibly TRBD1 on 7 matching bases. Germline-derived CDR1 and CDR2 are SGHRS and YFSETQ. CDR3 length: 16 amino acids. The germline V and J ends were trimmed by 0 bases and 2 bases, with 14 bases remaining between them. CDR3 loop: CASSLAPTGRQETQYF. The CDR3 DNA sequence: TGCGCCAGCAGCTTGGCCCCGACAGGGAGGCAAGAGACCCAGTACTTC.

The chain uses TRBV30 and TRBJ1-5; 10 nucleotides align to TRBD1. The V gene end was trimmed by 3 bases and the J gene end by 2 bases; junction bases not matched to a gene: 10. Germline lookup yields CDR1 GTSNPN and CDR2 SVGIG (reference sequence). The CDR3 covers 17 residues. The DNA for the CDR3 is TGTGCCTGGAGCAGGGACAGGGGTGTGGGTGGCAATCAGCCCCAGCATTTT. Translated, it gives CAWSRDRGVGGNQPQHF.

The CDR3 loop is CASSLGLAGGSYEQYF. The CDR3 region has the DNA TGTGCCAGCAGCTTAGGACTAGCGGGAGGGTCCTACGAGCAGTACTTC. The chain employs TRBV7-8 and TRBJ2-7; 14 nucleotides match TRBD2. Germline V gene lookup returns CDR1 SGHVS and CDR2 FQNEAQ. CDR3 size: 16 residues. V shed 1 base and J 1 base; nucleotides not matched to a gene: 0. Full variable domain (missing parts from reference TRBV7-8 and TRBJ2-7): GAGVSQSPRYKVAKRGQDVALRCDPISGHVSLFWYQQALGQGPEFLTYFQNEAQLDKSGLPSDRFFAERPEGSVSTLKIQRTQQEDSAVYLCASSLGLAGGSYEQYFGPGTRLTVT.

The chain recombines TRBV4-3 with TRBJ2-3; D is possibly TRBD1 (5 bases). CDR3 length: 13 residues. The V gene's germline CDR1 is LGHNA and CDR2 YSLEER. The V end was cut by 3 bases, the J end by 4 bases, with 8 bases between. CDR3 region: CASSQQGADTQYF. In nucleotides, the CDR3 is TGCGCCAGCAGCCAGCAGGGTGCAGATACGCAGTATTTT.

The chain carries TRBV5-5 and TRBJ2-3; D is possibly TRBD2 (6 bases). V was shortened by 1 base and J by 1 base, with 16 bases between the two germline ends. The CDR3 loop spans 17 amino acids. Germline V CDR1 and CDR2: SGHKS, YYEKEE (reference sequence). CDR3 bases: TGTGCCAGCAGCTTGAGTCTTCTACGGGAGCGCACAGATACGCAGTATTTT. Protein sequence: CASSLSLLRERTDTQYF.

The chain couples TRBV5-1 to TRBJ2-1; 8 bases align to TRBD2. Trimming cost V 3 bases and J 0 bases; bases outside gene matches: 5. The CDR3 length is 16 residues. CDR1 and CDR2 (germline): SGHRS, YFSETQ. The CDR3 sequence is CASSSGLAVSYNEQFF. In DNA form, the CDR3 reads TGCGCCAGCAGCTCCGGACTAGCCGTCTCCTACAATGAGCAGTTCTTC.

The chain employs TRBV11-1 and TRBJ2-7; weak D call: TRBD2 (6 bases). Germline CDR1 is SGHAT and CDR2 is FQDESV (reference sequence). The V and J ends lost 1 base and 3 bases respectively, with 13 bases between them. This CDR3 has 15 residues. The chain's CDR3 is CASSLVAGRSYEQYF. The CDR3 DNA reads as TGTGCCAGCAGCTTAGTGGCAGGGAGGAGCTACGAGCAGTACTTC.

V usage is TRBV3-1 (or the pseudogene TRBV3-2) and J usage is TRBJ2-1; TRBD1 agrees at 9 bases. Looked up from germline, CDR1 is LGHDT and CDR2 is YNNKEL (reference sequence). V lost 4 bases and J lost 6; bases outside the gene matches: 7. The CDR3 is made up of 15 amino acids. CDR3 in DNA: TGTGCCAGCAGCCCGGACAGGGGTCCTGGCAATGAGCAGTTCTTC. Residues: CASSPDRGPGNEQFF.

This chain joins TRBV6-1 and TRBJ1-2; 7 nucleotides match TRBD1. Per germline, CDR1 MNHNS and CDR2 SASEGT. The CDR3 is 17 residues long. The J segment lost 4 bases and the V segment lost 3 bases, leaving 14 bases of the junction unmatched. CDR3 sequence (DNA): TGTGCCAGCAGTGAGCGGACAGGCCTGAGTTCTTTCTATGGCTACACCTTC. This sequence encodes CASSERTGLSSFYGYTF.

The chain has TRBV6-4 and TRBJ2-1, with D perhaps TRBD2 (6 bases). Trimming took 2 bases from V and 4 from J, leaving 9 bases between them. CDR1 is MRHNA and CDR2 is SNTAGT in the germline V gene. CDR3 length: 14 residues. The CDR3 sequence is CASSDGGDYNEQFF. The CDR3 region has the DNA TGTGCCAGCAGTGACGGCGGGGATTACAATGAGCAGTTCTTC.

The CDR3 reads CASSYSGTGLQETQYF. The CDR3 DNA sequence: TGTGCCAGCAGTTACTCAGGGACAGGGCTCCAAGAGACCCAGTACTTC. J is TRBJ2-5 and V is TRBV6-2 or TRBV6-3, with 9 bases fitting TRBD1. Trimming took 0 bases from V and 1 from J; bases not matched to a gene: 3. The CDR3 is 16 residues long. Germline V lookup: CDR1 MNHEY, CDR2 SVGEGT.

This chain uses TRBV9 with TRBJ1-2; TRBD1 matches 9 bases. The CDR3 extends over 13 amino acids. Germline trimming cut 6 bases from V and 5 bases from J; bases unmatched to any gene: 5. Germline CDR1 reads SGDLS; CDR2 reads YYNGEE. The CDR3 reads CASTRDREYGYTF. DNA of the CDR3: TGTGCCAGCACCCGGGACAGGGAGTATGGCTACACCTTC.

V gene TRBV7-9 combines with J gene TRBJ1-2, with TRBD1 matching 9 bases. Germline V gene lookup returns CDR1 SEHNR and CDR2 FQNEAQ (reference sequence). J lost 6 bases, V lost 5 bases, and 10 bases had no gene match. CDR3 length equals 15 residues. The CDR3 DNA reads as TGTGCCAGCAGCCACGGACAGGGGCTCGTCAATGGCTACACCTTC. This encodes CASSHGQGLVNGYTF. Full variable domain (missing parts from reference TRBV7-9 and TRBJ1-2): DTGVSQNPRHKITKRGQNVTFRCDPISEHNRLYWYRQTLGQGPEFLTYFQNEAQLEKSRLLSDRFSAERPKGSFSTLEIQRTEQGDSAMYLCASSHGQGLVNGYTFGSGTRLTVV.

This sequence joins TRBV9 and TRBJ1-2; TRBD1 matches at 11 bases. The CDR3 spans 13 residues. After removal of 10 bases from V and 8 bases from J, the junction contained 10 bases not matched to a gene. Germline V gives CDR1 SGDLS, CDR2 YYNGEE. The CDR3 DNA follows: TGTGCCGGGGCGGGACAGGGGGAAAAAGGCTACACCTTC. Translating it yields CAGAGQGEKGYTF.

The chain carries TRBV6-6 and TRBJ1-5, with TRBD1 identical over 11 bases. Germline CDR1 and CDR2: MNHNY and SVGAGI (reference sequence). The CDR3 contains 17 residues. V gave up 5 bases and J gave up 0 bases; unmatched junction bases: 6. The CDR3 nucleotides are TGTGCCAGCAGTCCGGACAGGGGGCGGCTTAGCAATCAGCCCCAGCATTTT. Amino acid sequence: CASSPDRGRLSNQPQHF.

The genes are TRBV10-3 and TRBJ2-2; D ambiguous. The CDR3 has 13 amino acids. Germline loops: CDR1 ENHRY, CDR2 SYGVKD. Trimming pared 2 bases from V and 5 bases from J, leaving 6 bases between. DNA of the CDR3: TGTGCCATCAGTGAGCGACAAACCGGGGAGCTGTTTTTT. It yields the protein CAISERQTGELFF.

The rearrangement uses TRBV6-4 and TRBJ1-1; 7 bases align to TRBD1. The germline V gene has CDR1 MRHNA and CDR2 SNTAGT. V trimming: 6 bases; J trimming: 0 bases; junction bases outside the gene matches: 7. The CDR3 runs 15 residues. The CDR3 nucleotides read TGTGCCAGCAGAGAGCAGGGACAGCTGAACACTGAAGCTTTCTTT. Amino acids: CASREQGQLNTEAFF.